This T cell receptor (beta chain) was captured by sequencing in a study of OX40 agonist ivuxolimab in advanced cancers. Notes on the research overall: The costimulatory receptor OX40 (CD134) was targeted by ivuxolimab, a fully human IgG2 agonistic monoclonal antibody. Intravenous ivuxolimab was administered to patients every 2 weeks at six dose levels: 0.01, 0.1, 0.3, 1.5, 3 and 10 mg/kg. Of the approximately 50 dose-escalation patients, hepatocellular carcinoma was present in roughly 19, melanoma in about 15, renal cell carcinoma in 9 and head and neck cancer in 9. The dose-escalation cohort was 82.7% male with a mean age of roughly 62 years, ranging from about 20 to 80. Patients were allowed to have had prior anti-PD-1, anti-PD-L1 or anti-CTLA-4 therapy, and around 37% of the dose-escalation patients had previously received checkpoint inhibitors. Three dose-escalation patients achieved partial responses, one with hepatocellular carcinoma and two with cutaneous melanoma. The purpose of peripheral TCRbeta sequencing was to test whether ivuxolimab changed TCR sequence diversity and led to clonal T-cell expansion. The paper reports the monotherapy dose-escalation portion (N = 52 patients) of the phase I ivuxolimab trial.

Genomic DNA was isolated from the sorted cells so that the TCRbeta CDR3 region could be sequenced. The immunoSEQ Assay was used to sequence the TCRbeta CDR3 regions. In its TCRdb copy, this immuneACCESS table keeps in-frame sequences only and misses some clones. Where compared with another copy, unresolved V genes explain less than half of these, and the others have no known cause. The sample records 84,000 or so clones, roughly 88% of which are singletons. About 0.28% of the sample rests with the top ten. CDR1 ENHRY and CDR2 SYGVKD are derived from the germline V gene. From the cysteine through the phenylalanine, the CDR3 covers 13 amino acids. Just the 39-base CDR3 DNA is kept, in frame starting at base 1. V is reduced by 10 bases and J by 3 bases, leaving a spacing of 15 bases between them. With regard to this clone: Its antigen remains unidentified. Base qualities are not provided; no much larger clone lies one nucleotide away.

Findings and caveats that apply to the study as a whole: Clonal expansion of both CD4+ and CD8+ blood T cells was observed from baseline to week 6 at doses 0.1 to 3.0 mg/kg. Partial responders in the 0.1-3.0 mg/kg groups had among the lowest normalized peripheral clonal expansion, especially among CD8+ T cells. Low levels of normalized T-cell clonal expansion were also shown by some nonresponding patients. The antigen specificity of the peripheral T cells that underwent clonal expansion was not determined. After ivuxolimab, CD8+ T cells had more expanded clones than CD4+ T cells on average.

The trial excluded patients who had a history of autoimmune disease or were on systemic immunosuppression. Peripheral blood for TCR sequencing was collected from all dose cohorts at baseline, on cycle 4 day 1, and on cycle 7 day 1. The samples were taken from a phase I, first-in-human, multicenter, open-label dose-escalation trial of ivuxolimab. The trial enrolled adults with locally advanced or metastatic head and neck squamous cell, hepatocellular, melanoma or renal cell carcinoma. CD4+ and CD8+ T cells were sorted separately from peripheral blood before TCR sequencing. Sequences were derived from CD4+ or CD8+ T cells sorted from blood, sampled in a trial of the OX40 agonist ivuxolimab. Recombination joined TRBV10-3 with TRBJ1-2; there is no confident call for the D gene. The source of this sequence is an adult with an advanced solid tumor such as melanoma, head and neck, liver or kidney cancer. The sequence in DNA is TGTGCCACACCCGGCGGAGGCGACTATGGCTACACCTTC. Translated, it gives CATPGGGDYGYTF.